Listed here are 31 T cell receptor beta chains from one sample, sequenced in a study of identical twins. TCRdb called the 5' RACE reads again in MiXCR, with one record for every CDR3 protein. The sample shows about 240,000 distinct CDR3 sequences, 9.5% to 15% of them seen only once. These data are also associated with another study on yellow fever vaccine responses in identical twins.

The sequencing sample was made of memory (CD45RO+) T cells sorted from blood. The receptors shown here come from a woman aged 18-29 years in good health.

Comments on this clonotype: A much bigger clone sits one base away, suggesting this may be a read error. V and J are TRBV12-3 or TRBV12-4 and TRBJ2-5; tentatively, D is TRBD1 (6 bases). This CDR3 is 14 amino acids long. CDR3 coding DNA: TGTACCAGCAGCCGTGGGAACAGGGCAGAGACCCAGTACTTC. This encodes CTSSRGNRAETQYF.

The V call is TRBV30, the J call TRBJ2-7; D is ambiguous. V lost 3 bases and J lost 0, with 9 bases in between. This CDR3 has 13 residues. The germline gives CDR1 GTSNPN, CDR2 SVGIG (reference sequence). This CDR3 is CAWSDLNSYEQYF. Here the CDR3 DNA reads TGTGCCTGGAGCGACCTCAACTCCTACGAGCAGTACTTC.

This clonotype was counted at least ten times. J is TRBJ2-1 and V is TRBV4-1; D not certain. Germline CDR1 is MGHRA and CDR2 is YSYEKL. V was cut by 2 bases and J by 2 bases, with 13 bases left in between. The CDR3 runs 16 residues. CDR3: CASSQIDILAYNEQFF. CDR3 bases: TGCGCCAGCAGCCAAATTGACATTTTGGCCTACAATGAGCAGTTCTTC.

CDR3 region: CASSTTWTSDSYNEQFF. Written as DNA, the CDR3 is TGTGCCAGCAGCACTACCTGGACTAGCGACTCCTACAATGAGCAGTTCTTC. The chain recombines TRBV12-3 or TRBV12-4 with TRBJ2-1; 9 positions agree with TRBD2. The V and J ends lost 6 bases and 0 bases, in that order; junction bases with no gene match: 9. The CDR3 sequence is 17 residues long.

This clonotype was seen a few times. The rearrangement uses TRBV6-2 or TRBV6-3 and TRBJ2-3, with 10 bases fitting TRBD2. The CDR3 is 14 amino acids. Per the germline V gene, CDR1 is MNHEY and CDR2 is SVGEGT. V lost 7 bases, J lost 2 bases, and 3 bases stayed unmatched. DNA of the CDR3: TGTGCCAGCACCGGGACTAGCGACACAGATACGCAGTATTTT. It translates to CASTGTSDTDTQYF.

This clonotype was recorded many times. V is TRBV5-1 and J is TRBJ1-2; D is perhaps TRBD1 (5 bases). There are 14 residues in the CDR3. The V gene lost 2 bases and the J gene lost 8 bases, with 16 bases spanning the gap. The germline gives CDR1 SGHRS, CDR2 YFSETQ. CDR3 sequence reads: CASSLQALGEGYTF. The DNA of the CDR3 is TGCGCCAGCAGCTTACAGGCCCTGGGGGAAGGCTACACCTTC.

CDR3 sequence (DNA): TGCAGTGCTACACACACCGCGAACACTGAAGCTTTCTTT. It codes for CSATHTANTEAFF. The J gene is TRBJ1-1, the V gene TRBV20-1; no definite D call. The V gene lost 4 bases and the J gene lost 1 base, with 10 bases spanning the gap. The CDR3 consists of 13 residues. Germline V gene lookup returns CDR1 DFQATT and CDR2 SNEGSKA (reference sequence).

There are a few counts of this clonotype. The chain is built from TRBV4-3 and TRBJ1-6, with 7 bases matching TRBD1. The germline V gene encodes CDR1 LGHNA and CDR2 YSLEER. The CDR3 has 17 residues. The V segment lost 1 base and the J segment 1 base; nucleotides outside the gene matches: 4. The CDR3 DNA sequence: TGCGCCAGCAGCCAAGTGGCAGGGGGGTCCTATAATTCACCCCTCCACTTT. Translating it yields CASSQVAGGSYNSPLHF.

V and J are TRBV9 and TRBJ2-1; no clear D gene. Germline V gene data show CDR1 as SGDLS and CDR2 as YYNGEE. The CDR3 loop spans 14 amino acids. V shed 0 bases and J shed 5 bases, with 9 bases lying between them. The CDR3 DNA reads TGTGCCAGCAGCGTAGAGGGATTAAACAATGAGCAGTTCTTC. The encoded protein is CASSVEGLNNEQFF.

CDR3 DNA: TGCAGCGTTGAAACCTCCTCCGAGGGAATCGGCACAGATACGCAGTATTTT. Amino acids: CSVETSSEGIGTDTQYF. The chain is built from TRBV29-1 and TRBJ2-3, with D possibly TRBD2 on 5 matching bases. This CDR3 has 17 residues. Per the germline V gene, CDR1 is SQVTM and CDR2 is ANQGSEA. The V and J ends lost 2 bases and 1 base respectively, with 19 bases between them.

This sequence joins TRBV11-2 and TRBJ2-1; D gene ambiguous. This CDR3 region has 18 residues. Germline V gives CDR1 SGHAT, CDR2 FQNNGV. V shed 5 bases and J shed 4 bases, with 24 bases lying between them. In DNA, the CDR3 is TGTGCCAGCAGCGCCTATCCTATAACCATTCTCGATTACAATGAGCAGTTCTTC. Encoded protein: CASSAYPITILDYNEQFF.

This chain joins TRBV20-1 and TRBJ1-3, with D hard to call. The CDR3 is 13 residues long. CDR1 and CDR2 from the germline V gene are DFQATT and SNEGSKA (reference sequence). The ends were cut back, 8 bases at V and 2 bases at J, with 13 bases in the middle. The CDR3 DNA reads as TGCAGTCTTGGCGGGGAAACTGGAAACACCATATATTTT. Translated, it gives CSLGGETGNTIYF.

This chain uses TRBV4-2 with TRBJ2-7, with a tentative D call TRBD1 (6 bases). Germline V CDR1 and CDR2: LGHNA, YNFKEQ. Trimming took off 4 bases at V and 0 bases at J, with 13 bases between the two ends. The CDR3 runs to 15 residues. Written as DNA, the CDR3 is TGTGCCAGCAGCCCTGGGACACAGAGCTCCTACGAGCAGTACTTC. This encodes CASSPGTQSSYEQYF.

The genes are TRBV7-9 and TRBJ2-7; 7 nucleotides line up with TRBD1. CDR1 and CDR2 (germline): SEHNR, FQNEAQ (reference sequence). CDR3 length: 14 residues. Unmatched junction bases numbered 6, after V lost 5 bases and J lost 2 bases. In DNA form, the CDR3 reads TGTGCCAGCAGCCGTGCCGGGACAGCCTACGAGCAGTACTTC. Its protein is CASSRAGTAYEQYF.

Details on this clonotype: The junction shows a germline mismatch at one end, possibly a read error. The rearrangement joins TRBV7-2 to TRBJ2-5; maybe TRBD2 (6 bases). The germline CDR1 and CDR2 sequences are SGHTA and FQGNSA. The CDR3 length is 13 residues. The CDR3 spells CAGRYGSRQTQYF. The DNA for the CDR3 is TGTGCCGGCAGATACGGGAGCCGGCAGACCCAGTACTTC. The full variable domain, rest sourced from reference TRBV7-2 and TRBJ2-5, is GAGVSQSPSNKVTEKGKDVELRCDPISGHTALYWYRQSLGQGLEFLIYFQGNSAPDKSGLPSDRFSAERTGGSVSTLTIQRTQQEDSAVYLCAGRYGSRQTQYFGPGTRLLVL.

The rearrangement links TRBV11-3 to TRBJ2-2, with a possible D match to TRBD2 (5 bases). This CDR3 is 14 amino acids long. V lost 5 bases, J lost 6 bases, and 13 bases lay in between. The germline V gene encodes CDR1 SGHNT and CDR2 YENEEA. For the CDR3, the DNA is TGTGCCAGCAGCCTAACCACGGGATCCGGGGAGCTGTTTTTT. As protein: CASSLTTGSGELFF.

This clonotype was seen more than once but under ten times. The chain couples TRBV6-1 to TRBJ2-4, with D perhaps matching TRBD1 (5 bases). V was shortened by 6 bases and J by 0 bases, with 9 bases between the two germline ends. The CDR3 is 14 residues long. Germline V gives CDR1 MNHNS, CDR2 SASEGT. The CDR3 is CASRQELAKNIQYF. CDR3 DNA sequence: TGTGCCAGCAGACAGGAGCTAGCCAAAAACATTCAGTACTTC.

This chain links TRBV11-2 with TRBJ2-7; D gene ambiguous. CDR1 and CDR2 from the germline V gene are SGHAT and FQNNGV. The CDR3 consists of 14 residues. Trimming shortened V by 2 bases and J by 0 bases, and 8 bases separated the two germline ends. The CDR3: CASSLLLVSYEQYF. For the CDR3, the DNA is TGTGCCAGCAGCTTACTGCTAGTCTCCTACGAGCAGTACTTC.

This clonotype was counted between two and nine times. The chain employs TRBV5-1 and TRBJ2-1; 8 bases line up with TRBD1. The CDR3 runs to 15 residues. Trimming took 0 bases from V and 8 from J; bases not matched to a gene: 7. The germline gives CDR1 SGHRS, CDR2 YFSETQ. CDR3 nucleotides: TGCGCCAGCAGCTTGGCGCCAGGACAGGGACATGAGCAGTTCTTC. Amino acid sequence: CASSLAPGQGHEQFF.

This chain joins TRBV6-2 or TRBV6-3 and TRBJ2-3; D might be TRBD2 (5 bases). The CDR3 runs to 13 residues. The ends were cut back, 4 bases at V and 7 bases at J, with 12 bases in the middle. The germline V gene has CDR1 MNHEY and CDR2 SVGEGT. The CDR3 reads CASSLGSGNTQYF. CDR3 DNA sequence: TGTGCCAGCAGTTTGGGGAGCGGCAATACGCAGTATTTT.

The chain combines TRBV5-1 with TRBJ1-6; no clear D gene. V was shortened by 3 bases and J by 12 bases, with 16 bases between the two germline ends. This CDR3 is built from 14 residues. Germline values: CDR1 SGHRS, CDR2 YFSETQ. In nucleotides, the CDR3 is TGCGCCAGCAGCTCCTTAAAAAGAGAGGGACCCCTCCACTTT. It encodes CASSSLKREGPLHF.

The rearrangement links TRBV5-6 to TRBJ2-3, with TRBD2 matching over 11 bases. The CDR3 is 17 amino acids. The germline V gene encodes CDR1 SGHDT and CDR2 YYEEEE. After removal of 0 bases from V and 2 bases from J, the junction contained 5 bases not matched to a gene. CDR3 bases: TGTGCCAGCAGCTTGGTAACTAGCGGGAGCTACACAGATACGCAGTATTTT. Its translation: CASSLVTSGSYTDTQYF.

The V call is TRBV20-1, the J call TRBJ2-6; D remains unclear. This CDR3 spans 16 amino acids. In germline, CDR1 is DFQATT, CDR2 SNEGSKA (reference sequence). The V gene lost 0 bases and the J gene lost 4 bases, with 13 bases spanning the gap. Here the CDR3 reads CSARDPSKTGANVLTF. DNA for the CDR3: TGCAGTGCTAGAGACCCCAGTAAGACAGGGGCCAACGTCCTGACTTTC.

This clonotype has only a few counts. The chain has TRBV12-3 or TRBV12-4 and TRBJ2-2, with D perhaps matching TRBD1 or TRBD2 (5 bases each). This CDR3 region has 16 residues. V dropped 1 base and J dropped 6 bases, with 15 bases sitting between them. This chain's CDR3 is CASSLGATRGPGELFF. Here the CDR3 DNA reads TGTGCCAGCAGTTTAGGGGCAACTAGGGGTCCCGGGGAGCTGTTTTTT.

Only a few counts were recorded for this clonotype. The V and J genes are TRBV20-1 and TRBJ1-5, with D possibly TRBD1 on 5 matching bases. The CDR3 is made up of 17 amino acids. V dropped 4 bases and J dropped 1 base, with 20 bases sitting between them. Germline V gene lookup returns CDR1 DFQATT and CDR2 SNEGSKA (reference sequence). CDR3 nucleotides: TGCAGTGCTAAATCTCCGGGACGGGGGAACAGCAATCAGCCCCAGCATTTT. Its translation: CSAKSPGRGNSNQPQHF.

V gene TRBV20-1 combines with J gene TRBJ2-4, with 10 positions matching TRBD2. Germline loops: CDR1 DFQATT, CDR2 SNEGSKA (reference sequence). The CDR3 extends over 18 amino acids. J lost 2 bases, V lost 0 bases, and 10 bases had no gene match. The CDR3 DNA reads TGCAGTGCTAGAGATCCAGCGGGGGGGCTAGTGTCCAAAAACATTCAGTACTTC. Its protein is CSARDPAGGLVSKNIQYF.

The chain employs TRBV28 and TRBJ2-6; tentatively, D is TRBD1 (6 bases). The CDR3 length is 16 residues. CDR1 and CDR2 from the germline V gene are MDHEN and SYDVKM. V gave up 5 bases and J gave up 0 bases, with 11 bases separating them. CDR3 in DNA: TGTGCCAGCAGTCCCGACAGGATCTCTGGGGCCAACGTCCTGACTTTC. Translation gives CASSPDRISGANVLTF. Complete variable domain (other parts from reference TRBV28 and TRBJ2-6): DVKVTQSSRYLVKRTGEKVFLECVQDMDHENMFWYRQDPGLGLRLIYFSYDVKMKEKGDIPEGYSVSREKKERFSLILESASTNQTSMYLCASSPDRISGANVLTFGAGSRLTVL.

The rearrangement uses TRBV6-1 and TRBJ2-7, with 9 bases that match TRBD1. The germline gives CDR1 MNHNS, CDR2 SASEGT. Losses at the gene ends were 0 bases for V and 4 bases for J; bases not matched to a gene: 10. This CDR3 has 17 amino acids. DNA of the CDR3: TGTGCCAGCAGTGAAGCACGCATTCCGGGACAGGGTTACGAGCAGTACTTC. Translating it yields CASSEARIPGQGYEQYF.

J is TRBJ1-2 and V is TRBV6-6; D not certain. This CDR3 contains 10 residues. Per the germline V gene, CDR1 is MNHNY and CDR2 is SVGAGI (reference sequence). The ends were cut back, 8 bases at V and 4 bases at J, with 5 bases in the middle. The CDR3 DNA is TGTGCCAGCGGATCCTATGGCTACACCTTC. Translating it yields CASGSYGYTF.

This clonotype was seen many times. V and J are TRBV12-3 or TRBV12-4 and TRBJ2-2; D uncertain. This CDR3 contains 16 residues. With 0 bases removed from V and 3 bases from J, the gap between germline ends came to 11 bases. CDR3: CASSLAPNPDTGELFF. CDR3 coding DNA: TGTGCCAGCAGTTTAGCCCCGAATCCGGACACCGGGGAGCTGTTTTTT.

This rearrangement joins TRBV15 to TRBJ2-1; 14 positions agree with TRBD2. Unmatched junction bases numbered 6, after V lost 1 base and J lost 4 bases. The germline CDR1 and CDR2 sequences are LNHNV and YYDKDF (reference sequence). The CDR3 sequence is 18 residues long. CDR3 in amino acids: CATSRGGTSGGFYNEQFF. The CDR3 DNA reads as TGTGCCACCAGCAGAGGTGGGACTAGCGGGGGATTTTACAATGAGCAGTTCTTC.